This passage covers 11 T cell receptor beta chains from one sample sequenced in a study of blood T cell repertoires in COVID-19. Sequencing was performed with immunoSEQ multiplex PCR; in TCRdb, only in-frame clones are kept and a portion is missing. The sample lists 150,000 to 200,000 clones; approximately 85% were seen once. Sequencing was carried out using peripheral blood. The source of these receptors is a human donor with active or convalescent COVID-19. The donor label of this sample is uncertain.

The V gene is TRBV2, the J gene TRBJ1-5; D is perhaps TRBD1 (6 bases). This CDR3 region has 15 residues. V lost 7 bases to trimming and J lost 2 bases, with 15 bases between them. The germline CDR1 and CDR2 sequences are SNHLY and FYNNEI. In DNA, the CDR3 is TGTGCCAGCATCCCTAACAGGGTGGGCAATCAGCCCCAGCATTTT. Protein: CASIPNRVGNQPQHF.

The chain employs TRBV6-6 and TRBJ1-1, with D perhaps TRBD1 (5 bases). V was cut by 2 bases and J by 1 base, with 5 bases left in between. The CDR3 sequence is 13 residues long. Germline values: CDR1 MNHNY, CDR2 SVGAGI (reference sequence). CDR3 DNA sequence: TGTGCCAGCAGTTACAGGGGGAACACTGAAGCTTTCTTT. Amino acids: CASSYRGNTEAFF.

The chain links TRBV5-1 to TRBJ2-1; the D gene is possibly TRBD2 (5 bases). The V end was cut by 0 bases, the J end by 3 bases, with 7 bases between. The germline V gene has CDR1 SGHRS and CDR2 YFSETQ. This CDR3 is 14 amino acids long. The CDR3 DNA is TGCGCCAGCAGCTTGGGGGGAGACTACAATGAGCAGTTCTTC. It specifies CASSLGGDYNEQFF.

V and J are TRBV7-2 and TRBJ2-5; no clear D gene. The germline V and J ends were trimmed by 2 bases and 5 bases, with 6 bases remaining between them. This CDR3 is built from 12 residues. The germline V gene has CDR1 SGHTA and CDR2 FQGNSA. For the CDR3, the DNA is TGTGCCAGCAGCTTATCGTTTGAGACCCAGTACTTC. As protein: CASSLSFETQYF.

The chain has TRBV28 and TRBJ1-2; 8 bases align to TRBD1. The germline V gene encodes CDR1 MDHEN and CDR2 SYDVKM. The junction had 11 bases not matched to a gene; V was cut back by 5 bases and J by 0 bases. There are 17 residues in the CDR3. DNA of the CDR3: TGTGCCAGCAGTGAAGCCGGGACAGGAGCTTCTAACTATGGCTACACCTTC. Amino acids: CASSEAGTGASNYGYTF.

CDR3 in DNA: TGTGCCAGCAGCCCTAATCGGGGACAGGGGGGCAATGAGCAGTTCTTC. Translated: CASSPNRGQGGNEQFF. The rearrangement uses TRBV4-2 and TRBJ2-1, with 11 bases matching TRBD1. There are 16 residues in the CDR3. After removal of 4 bases from V and 6 bases from J, the junction contained 8 bases not matched to a gene. In germline, CDR1 is LGHNA, CDR2 YNFKEQ.

This clone has only one observation. The V call is TRBV3-1 (or the pseudogene TRBV3-2), the J call TRBJ2-6; weak D call: TRBD2 (6 bases). Germline V gene data show CDR1 as LGHDT and CDR2 as YNNKEL (reference sequence). The V end was cut by 6 bases, the J end by 1 base, with 10 bases between. The CDR3 consists of 15 residues. For the CDR3, the DNA is TGTGCCAGCAGGGGTCGGGGGTCTGGGGCCAACGTCCTGACTTTC. Translation: CASRGRGSGANVLTF.

This sequence joins TRBV7-2 and TRBJ2-4; D unclear. The CDR3 length is 15 residues. Deletions cut 0 bases from V and 8 bases from J, with 14 bases between. The germline V gene has CDR1 SGHTA and CDR2 FQGNSA. The CDR3 DNA reads TGTGCCAGCAGCTTAGCGTCTGGTCGAGAACACATTCAGTACTTC. The encoded protein is CASSLASGREHIQYF. The variable domain in full, with the rest retrieved from reference TRBV7-2 and TRBJ2-4, is GAGVSQSPSNKVTEKGKDVELRCDPISGHTALYWYRQSLGQGLEFLIYFQGNSAPDKSGLPSDRFSAERTGGSVSTLTIQRTQQEDSAVYLCASSLASGREHIQYFGAGTRLSVL.

V gene TRBV4-1 combines with J gene TRBJ1-1; D is unresolved. V lost 0 bases and J lost 5, with 22 bases in between. The CDR3 has 18 residues. Germline V CDR1 and CDR2: MGHRA, YSYEKL. Here the CDR3 DNA reads TGCGCCAGCAGCCAAGATCCACCCGGGAGCGCCGGATCGACTGAAGCTTTCTTT. Its protein is CASSQDPPGSAGSTEAFF.

The chain has TRBV5-1 and TRBJ1-1, with no clear D. CDR1 SGHRS and CDR2 YFSETQ come from the germline V gene. The CDR3 is 14 residues long. The V and J ends lost 4 bases and 2 bases respectively, with 12 bases between them. In DNA form, the CDR3 reads TGCGCCAGCAGCGAGACACCGGATAACACTGAAGCTTTCTTT. Amino acid sequence: CASSETPDNTEAFF.

CDR3 loop: CASSLVAGGPDEQYF. DNA of the CDR3: TGTGCCAGCAGTTTAGTGGCGGGAGGGCCTGACGAGCAGTACTTC. The chain joins TRBV28 to TRBJ2-7, with 9 nucleotides matching TRBD2. CDR1 is MDHEN and CDR2 is SYDVKM in the germline V gene. This CDR3 contains 15 residues. Trimming at V came to 2 bases and at J to 5 bases, leaving 7 bases not matched to a gene.